This T cell receptor beta chain was retrieved from a study of blood T cell repertoires in COVID-19. V dropped 8 bases and J dropped 7 bases, with 11 bases sitting between them. Germline loops: CDR1 ENHRY, CDR2 SYGVKD. The CDR3 is made up of 11 amino acids. Per the study methods: Estimated nucleated cell counts came from reference gene primer amplification. The method was immunoSEQ multiplex PCR; TCRdb's version includes in-frame clones alone and lacks a portion of them. That table supplies the V and J calls and clone size; D and trimming were determined from the DNA. The sample includes around 130,000 clones, 84% seen only once; the top ten take around 9.5%.

The TCR sequence derives from a man aged 25-45 years with COVID-19, enrolled during active disease. The chain uses TRBV10-3 and TRBJ1-1, with D tentatively TRBD1 (5 bases). Material: peripheral blood. The CDR3 DNA reads TGTGCCATCGGCGCAGGGATTGAAGCTTTCTTT. Protein product: CAIGAGIEAFF.